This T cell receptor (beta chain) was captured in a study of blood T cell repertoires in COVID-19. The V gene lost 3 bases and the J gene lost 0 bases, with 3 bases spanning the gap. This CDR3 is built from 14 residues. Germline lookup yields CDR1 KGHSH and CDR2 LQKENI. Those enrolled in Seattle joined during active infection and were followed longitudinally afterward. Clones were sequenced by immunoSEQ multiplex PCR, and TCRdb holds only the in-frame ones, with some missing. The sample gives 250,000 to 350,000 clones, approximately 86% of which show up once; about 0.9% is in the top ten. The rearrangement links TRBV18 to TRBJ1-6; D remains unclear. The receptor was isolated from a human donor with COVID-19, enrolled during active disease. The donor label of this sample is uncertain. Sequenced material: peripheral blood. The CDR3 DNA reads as TGTGCCAGCTCACCGAGCTCCTATAATTCACCCCTCCACTTT. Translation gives CASSPSSYNSPLHF.